These T cell receptor beta chains were read from a single sample in a study of cytomegalovirus exposure and HLA in healthy donors. Only in-frame clones appear in the TCRdb table, and some are missing; sequencing was by immunoSEQ multiplex PCR. The sample yields 150,000 to 250,000 clones, 82% seen once. Specimen: PBMCs. The receptors here all came from a boy aged 2 to 10 in good health and CMV-seronegative. Both conserved end residues are part of each CDR3. The D gene is left open where the match is weak. Size is omitted from some rows. Given values are once, few, many or a class for expanded clones.

clone_size: .
j_call: TRBJ1-6
v_call: TRBV5-6
d_call: .
cdr3_aa: CASSLMGSGVYNSPLHF
cdr3_nt: TGTGCCAGCAGCTTGATGGGGAGTGGGGTCTATAATTCACCCCTCCACTTT

clone_size: .
j_call: TRBJ2-5
v_call: TRBV7-2
d_call: .
cdr3_aa: CASSLSGQETQYF
cdr3_nt: TGTGCCAGCAGCTTATCAGGGCAAGAGACCCAGTACTTC

clone_size: .
j_call: TRBJ1-1
v_call: TRBV6-5
d_call: TRBD1
cdr3_aa: CASSYSLGQGMTFF
cdr3_nt: TGTGCCAGCAGTTACTCTTTGGGACAGGGGATGACTTTCTTT

clone_size: .
j_call: TRBJ2-5
v_call: TRBV9
d_call: .
cdr3_aa: CASSVDGGWETQYF
cdr3_nt: TGTGCCAGCAGCGTGGACGGGGGTTGGGAGACCCAGTACTTC

clone_size: .
j_call: TRBJ2-5
v_call: TRBV7-3
d_call: TRBD2
cdr3_aa: CASSLISGGMETQYF
cdr3_nt: TGTGCCAGCAGCTTAATAAGCGGGGGGATGGAGACCCAGTACTTC

clone_size: .
j_call: TRBJ1-5
v_call: TRBV19
d_call: .
cdr3_aa: CASSLQDNQPQHF
cdr3_nt: TGTGCCAGTAGTTTACAAGACAATCAGCCCCAGCATTTT

clone_size: .
j_call: TRBJ1-3
v_call: TRBV11-2
d_call: .
cdr3_aa: CASSSTGSSGNTIYF
cdr3_nt: TGTGCCAGCAGCTCGACCGGGAGTTCTGGAAACACCATATATTTT

clone_size: .
j_call: TRBJ2-3
v_call: TRBV12-5
d_call: TRBD2
cdr3_aa: CASGGRLAGYTDTQYF
cdr3_nt: TGTGCTAGTGGGGGTAGACTAGCGGGGTACACAGATACGCAGTATTTT

clone_size: .
j_call: TRBJ2-1
v_call: TRBV7-2
d_call: .
cdr3_aa: CASSYRVREQFF
cdr3_nt: TGTGCCAGCAGTTACAGGGTTCGGGAGCAGTTCTTC

clone_size: .
j_call: TRBJ2-3
v_call: TRBV7-9
d_call: .
cdr3_aa: CASSLGGSRGDTQYF
cdr3_nt: TGTGCCAGCAGCTTAGGGGGATCCAGGGGAGATACGCAGTATTTT

clone_size: .
j_call: TRBJ2-1
v_call: TRBV30
d_call: .
cdr3_aa: CACKTNNEQFF
cdr3_nt: TGTGCCTGCAAAACTAACAATGAGCAGTTCTTC

clone_size: once
j_call: TRBJ2-1
v_call: TRBV19
d_call: .
cdr3_aa: CASSPPGLPYNEQFF
cdr3_nt: TGTGCCAGTAGTCCCCCGGGACTCCCATACAATGAGCAGTTCTTC

clone_size: once
j_call: TRBJ1-2
v_call: TRBV4-2
d_call: TRBD1
cdr3_aa: CASSRHGDRGIEGYGYTF
cdr3_nt: TGTGCCAGCAGCCGCCACGGGGACAGGGGTATTGAGGGGTATGGCTACACCTTC

clone_size: .
j_call: TRBJ2-7
v_call: TRBV11-1
d_call: .
cdr3_aa: CASSLRTPSFEQYF
cdr3_nt: TGTGCCAGCAGCTTACGGACTCCTTCATTCGAGCAGTACTTC

clone_size: .
j_call: TRBJ1-5
v_call: TRBV7-2
d_call: .
cdr3_aa: CASSTNRNQPQHF
cdr3_nt: TGTGCCAGCAGCACAAACAGGAATCAGCCCCAGCATTTT

clone_size: .
j_call: TRBJ2-2
v_call: TRBV4-2
d_call: TRBD2
cdr3_aa: CASSPPGLSLSGELFF
cdr3_nt: TGTGCCAGCAGCCCTCCGGGACTATCACTTTCCGGGGAGCTGTTTTTT

clone_size: few
j_call: TRBJ1-6
v_call: TRBV10-2
d_call: .
cdr3_aa: CATPRIGWYFNSPLHF
cdr3_nt: TGCGCCACCCCTAGGATCGGCTGGTACTTTAATTCACCCCTCCACTTT

clone_size: few
j_call: TRBJ1-1
v_call: TRBV7-9
d_call: .
cdr3_aa: CASSLGRGEAFF
cdr3_nt: TGTGCCAGCAGCTTGGGTCGCGGTGAAGCTTTCTTT

clone_size: few
j_call: TRBJ2-2
v_call: TRBV4-1
d_call: TRBD1
cdr3_aa: CASSLKGYRGAHTGELFF
cdr3_nt: TGCGCCAGCAGCCTTAAGGGGTACAGGGGGGCACACACCGGGGAGCTGTTTTTT

clone_size: .
j_call: TRBJ1-1
v_call: TRBV13
d_call: TRBD1
cdr3_aa: CASSDRGVNTEAFF
cdr3_nt: TGTGCCAGCAGCGACAGGGGCGTGAACACTGAAGCTTTCTTT

clone_size: .
j_call: TRBJ2-4
v_call: TRBV7-2
d_call: .
cdr3_aa: CASSPDSMLAKNIQYF
cdr3_nt: TGTGCCAGCAGCCCCGACAGTATGCTAGCCAAAAACATTCAGTACTTC

clone_size: .
j_call: TRBJ2-5
v_call: TRBV6-5
d_call: .
cdr3_aa: CASSYVSKVREQYF
cdr3_nt: TGTGCCAGCAGTTACGTCTCAAAAGTGAGGGAGCAGTACTTC

clone_size: .
j_call: TRBJ1-2
v_call: TRBV5-4
d_call: .
cdr3_aa: CASSRGSENYGYTF
cdr3_nt: TGTGCCAGCAGCCGCGGGTCGGAAAACTATGGCTACACCTTC

clone_size: .
j_call: TRBJ2-1
v_call: TRBV5-1
d_call: TRBD1
cdr3_aa: CASSEGASSYNEQFF
cdr3_nt: TGCGCCAGCAGCGAGGGGGCGAGCTCCTACAATGAGCAGTTCTTC

clone_size: .
j_call: TRBJ1-6
v_call: TRBV4-1
d_call: .
cdr3_aa: CASSQGEGSTPLHF
cdr3_nt: TGCGCCAGCAGCCAAGGGGAGGGGTCTACCCCCCTCCACTTT

clone_size: .
j_call: TRBJ2-1
v_call: TRBV6-1
d_call: .
cdr3_aa: CASSLSLGSEQFF
cdr3_nt: TGTGCCAGCAGTCTATCCCTGGGGAGTGAGCAGTTCTTC

clone_size: .
j_call: TRBJ1-4
v_call: TRBV7-9
d_call: .
cdr3_aa: CASSVTWGREKLFF
cdr3_nt: TGTGCCAGCAGCGTCACTTGGGGCAGAGAAAAACTGTTTTTT

clone_size: .
j_call: TRBJ2-3
v_call: TRBV7-3
d_call: TRBD2
cdr3_aa: CASSLVLAGGPEYF
cdr3_nt: TGTGCCAGCAGCTTAGTACTAGCGGGGGGCCCGGAGTATTTT

clone_size: .
j_call: TRBJ1-1
v_call: TRBV29-1
d_call: TRBD1
cdr3_aa: CSVWTGGDTEAFF
cdr3_nt: TGCAGCGTGTGGACAGGGGGGGACACTGAAGCTTTCTTT

clone_size: few
j_call: TRBJ1-2
v_call: TRBV7-9
d_call: .
cdr3_aa: CASSFGGGYSGYTF
cdr3_nt: TGTGCCAGCAGCTTTGGGGGAGGGTACAGTGGCTACACCTTC

clone_size: .
j_call: TRBJ1-2
v_call: TRBV7-2
d_call: .
cdr3_aa: CASSESTHRSRGYTF
cdr3_nt: TGTGCCAGCAGCGAAAGCACCCACAGGTCCCGGGGCTACACCTTC

clone_size: .
j_call: TRBJ2-7
v_call: TRBV5-1
d_call: .
cdr3_aa: CASSLGGVGNEQYF
cdr3_nt: TGCGCCAGCAGCTTGGGCGGGGTAGGGAACGAGCAGTACTTC

clone_size: .
j_call: TRBJ1-1
v_call: TRBV13
d_call: .
cdr3_aa: CASRYTEVKNTEAFF
cdr3_nt: TGTGCCAGCAGATACACAGAAGTTAAGAACACTGAAGCTTTCTTT

clone_size: .
j_call: TRBJ2-7
v_call: TRBV7-9
d_call: TRBD2
cdr3_aa: CSSSLGSGGLGSYEQYF
cdr3_nt: TGTTCCAGCAGCTTAGGAAGCGGGGGTTTGGGCTCCTACGAGCAGTACTTC

clone_size: .
j_call: TRBJ2-5
v_call: TRBV4-2
d_call: .
cdr3_aa: CASSQAATSEETQYF
cdr3_nt: TGTGCCAGCAGCCAAGCGGCCACCTCGGAGGAGACCCAGTACTTC

clone_size: .
j_call: TRBJ1-1
v_call: TRBV7-2
d_call: .
cdr3_aa: CASSLQAGTEAFF
cdr3_nt: TGTGCCAGCAGCTTACAAGCTGGCACTGAAGCTTTCTTT

clone_size: few
j_call: TRBJ1-4
v_call: TRBV5-1
d_call: .
cdr3_aa: CASRTVATNEKLFF
cdr3_nt: TGCGCCAGCAGAACAGTAGCAACTAATGAAAAACTGTTTTTT